These 25 T cell receptor beta chains were all obtained from the same sample, sequenced in a study of control samples from healthy donors and cancer patients. Assay used: immunoSEQ multiplex PCR; TCRdb lists only in-frame clones, some missing. The sample has under 70,000 clones, roughly 87% seen once. Sequenced material: PBMCs. These receptors originate from a man aged 55 to 70 with head and neck cancer.

The V gene is TRBV27, the J gene TRBJ2-7, with a weak D call TRBD1 (6 bases). The CDR3 runs 15 residues. Germline CDR1 MNHEY, CDR2 SMNVEV (reference sequence). The V gene lost 6 bases and the J gene lost 3 bases, with 18 bases spanning the gap. The CDR3 loop reads CASSANRGRGYEQYF. Written as DNA, the CDR3 is TGTGCCAGCAGCGCAAACCGAGGCAGGGGCTACGAGCAGTACTTC.

J is TRBJ1-1 and V is TRBV5-4; 7 nucleotides match TRBD1. V trimming: 0 bases; J trimming: 0 bases; junction bases outside the gene matches: 2. Germline-derived CDR1 and CDR2 are SGHNT and YYREEE (reference sequence). The CDR3 extends over 15 amino acids. The CDR3 protein is CASSLAGGMNTEAFF. As DNA, the CDR3 is TGTGCCAGCAGCTTGGCAGGGGGAATGAACACTGAAGCTTTCTTT.

Here the CDR3 DNA reads TGTGCCAGCAGATCCCAGGGGGATCGAGGTGGCTACACCTTC. Translation gives CASRSQGDRGGYTF. This chain links TRBV5-4 with TRBJ1-2; 7 bases map to TRBD1. This CDR3 has 14 amino acids. With V trimmed by 5 bases and J by 7 bases, 11 bases remained unmatched. CDR1 and CDR2 (germline): SGHNT, YYREEE (reference sequence).

V usage is TRBV28 and J usage is TRBJ2-7; D remains unclear. CDR1 is MDHEN and CDR2 is SYDVKM in the germline V gene. With 4 bases removed from V and 3 bases from J, the gap between germline ends came to 4 bases. CDR3 length: 11 amino acids. The CDR3 bases are TGTGCCAGCAGTTCCAACTACGAGCAGTACTTC. As protein: CASSSNYEQYF.

In this sample, this clone turned up once. The chain links TRBV6-5 to TRBJ2-3; 11 bases align to TRBD1. Germline V gene lookup returns CDR1 MNHEY and CDR2 SVGAGI. The ends lost 2 bases at V and 5 bases at J; junction bases unmatched: 3. CDR3 length equals 15 residues. The CDR3 spells CASSYGQGAKDTQYF. CDR3 nucleotide sequence: TGTGCCAGCAGTTACGGACAGGGGGCTAAAGATACGCAGTATTTT.

This clone appeared a single time. The CDR3 bases are TGTGCCAGCAGTGGCGGTCGGGGGGGCAGGGGTTTGCTGCCCCAGCATTTT. It codes for CASSGGRGGRGLLPQHF. The rearrangement uses TRBV28 and TRBJ1-5; D possibly corresponds to TRBD1 (6 bases). CDR1 and CDR2 (germline): MDHEN, SYDVKM. The V end was cut by 5 bases, the J end by 9 bases, with 26 bases between. This CDR3 comprises 17 residues.

The chain links TRBV29-1 to TRBJ2-1, with 10 bases matching TRBD2. Germline V gives CDR1 SQVTM, CDR2 ANQGSEA. The CDR3 spans 15 residues. With 7 bases clipped from V and 2 bases from J, the junction kept 8 bases outside the gene matches. The CDR3 nucleotides read TGCAGCGCCCTAACTACTAGCGGGGCCTACAATGAGCAGTTCTTC. This translates into CSALTTSGAYNEQFF.

This chain joins TRBV5-4 and TRBJ2-3; 13 bases map to TRBD2. This CDR3 contains 18 residues. Trimming removed 5 bases from V and 1 base from J; junction bases left unmatched: 10. Germline V gene sequence: CDR1 SGHNT, CDR2 YYREEE (reference sequence). The CDR3 spells CASRPGLAGVGGTDTQYF. DNA of the CDR3: TGTGCCAGCAGACCCGGACTAGCGGGAGTTGGAGGCACAGATACGCAGTATTTT.

This sequence joins TRBV28 and TRBJ2-6, with D possibly TRBD1 on 6 matching bases. V was cut by 5 bases and J by 1 base, with 9 bases left in between. Per germline, CDR1 MDHEN and CDR2 SYDVKM. The CDR3 has 15 amino acids. CDR3 sequence (DNA): TGTGCCAGCAGTCTAAGGGGGTCTGGGGCCAACGTCCTGACTTTC. Translating it yields CASSLRGSGANVLTF. Full variable domain (remainder filled in from reference TRBV28 and TRBJ2-6): DVKVTQSSRYLVKRTGEKVFLECVQDMDHENMFWYRQDPGLGLRLIYFSYDVKMKEKGDIPEGYSVSREKKERFSLILESASTNQTSMYLCASSLRGSGANVLTFGAGSRLTVL.

J is TRBJ1-1 and V is TRBV7-3; D uncertain. Germline V gene sequence: CDR1 SGHTA, CDR2 FQGTGA. CDR3 length equals 14 residues. V dropped 5 bases and J dropped 1 base, with 11 bases sitting between them. CDR3 coding DNA: TGTGCCAGCAGCCGTAATGCAGGGAACACTGAAGCTTTCTTT. Residues: CASSRNAGNTEAFF.

J is TRBJ1-3 and V is TRBV7-6, with 7 bases matching TRBD1. Trimming removed 0 bases from V and 3 bases from J; junction bases left unmatched: 20. The CDR3 has 21 residues. Germline V CDR1 and CDR2: SGHVS, FNYEAQ. DNA of the CDR3: TGTGCCAGCAGCTTAGCGCTCAGAAGGGGACAGAGCCGGTTCGGTGGAAACACCATATATTTT. Translation: CASSLALRRGQSRFGGNTIYF.

CDR3 residues: CASSYSTGNQPQHF. The CDR3 bases are TGTGCCAGCAGTTACTCGACTGGAAATCAGCCCCAGCATTTT. The chain recombines TRBV6-5 with TRBJ1-5; D unresolved. The V end lost 0 bases, the J end lost 4 bases, and 7 bases lay between the germline ends. CDR1 MNHEY and CDR2 SVGAGI come from the germline V gene. This CDR3 spans 14 amino acids.

This rearrangement joins TRBV6-5 to TRBJ2-2; 7 bases fit TRBD1. From germline, CDR1 is MNHEY and CDR2 SVGAGI. The CDR3 length is 15 residues. After removal of 4 bases from V and 3 bases from J, the junction contained 5 bases not matched to a gene. Written as DNA, the CDR3 is TGTGCCAGCAGTTGGACAGGCTTGGACACCGGGGAGCTGTTTTTT. Amino acid sequence: CASSWTGLDTGELFF.

This clone was observed a handful of times. This rearrangement joins TRBV27 to TRBJ2-4; D is uncertain. This CDR3 contains 13 residues. CDR1 and CDR2 from the germline V gene are MNHEY and SMNVEV (reference sequence). V gave up 11 bases and J gave up 0 bases, with 11 bases separating them. The CDR3 bases are TGTGCCGGTCGACACTTAGCCAAAAACATTCAGTACTTC. Translation: CAGRHLAKNIQYF.

The chain is built from TRBV30 and TRBJ1-5; possibly TRBD1 for D (6 bases). In germline, CDR1 is GTSNPN, CDR2 SVGIG (reference sequence). Trimming removed 2 bases from V and 4 bases from J, with 9 bases in between. This CDR3 contains 13 residues. The CDR3 loop is CAWSQGRNQPQHF. CDR3 nucleotide sequence: TGTGCCTGGAGTCAGGGGAGGAATCAGCCCCAGCATTTT.

The gene calls are TRBV7-2 and TRBJ2-3; TRBD2 matches at 9 bases. The V segment lost 8 bases and the J segment 1 base; nucleotides outside the gene matches: 4. Germline V lookup: CDR1 SGHTA, CDR2 FQGNSA. There are 14 residues in the CDR3. The chain's CDR3 is CASCRGGGTDTQYF. CDR3 bases: TGTGCCAGCTGTCGCGGGGGGGGCACAGATACGCAGTATTTT. The full variable domain, completed using reference TRBV7-2 and TRBJ2-3, is GAGVSQSPSNKVTEKGKDVELRCDPISGHTALYWYRQSLGQGLEFLIYFQGNSAPDKSGLPSDRFSAERTGGSVSTLTIQRTQQEDSAVYLCASCRGGGTDTQYFGPGTRLTVL.

V usage is TRBV10-3 and J usage is TRBJ2-7, with 10 bases identical to TRBD2. Germline V gene data show CDR1 as ENHRY and CDR2 as SYGVKD. V lost 2 bases and J lost 6; bases outside the gene matches: 7. This CDR3 has 15 amino acids. The CDR3 DNA sequence: TGTGCCATCAGTGAGGCAGCGGGGGGGGCTGGCGAGCAGTACTTC. Its protein product is CAISEAAGGAGEQYF.

The chain recombines TRBV30 with TRBJ2-2; 12 nucleotides align to TRBD2. The CDR3 extends over 15 amino acids. V lost 3 bases, J lost 1 base, and 0 bases stayed unmatched. CDR1 and CDR2 (germline): GTSNPN, SVGIG (reference sequence). CDR3 coding DNA: TGTGCCTGGAGACTAGCGGGGGGGAACACCGGGGAGCTGTTTTTT. Translating gives CAWRLAGGNTGELFF.

The chain employs TRBV5-1 and TRBJ2-1; the D gene is possibly TRBD1 (5 bases). The CDR3 is 12 amino acids. V lost 5 bases to trimming and J lost 9 bases, with 12 bases between them. Germline V CDR1 and CDR2: SGHRS, YFSETQ. The CDR3 reads CASRVRVREQFF. In DNA form, the CDR3 reads TGCGCCAGCAGAGTCAGGGTTCGTGAGCAGTTCTTC.

The J gene is TRBJ2-7, the V gene TRBV7-9, with D possibly TRBD1 on 6 matching bases. The germline V gene has CDR1 SEHNR and CDR2 FQNEAQ (reference sequence). V dropped 3 bases and J dropped 5 bases, with 11 bases sitting between them. CDR3 length equals 13 residues. The CDR3 reads CASSFGQLHEQYF. The CDR3 DNA reads TGTGCCAGCAGCTTCGGACAGCTCCACGAGCAGTACTTC. Together with reference TRBV7-9 and TRBJ2-7, the CDR3 gives the full variable domain: DTGVSQNPRHKITKRGQNVTFRCDPISEHNRLYWYRQTLGQGPEFLTYFQNEAQLEKSRLLSDRFSAERPKGSFSTLEIQRTEQGDSAMYLCASSFGQLHEQYFGPGTRLTVT.

This sequence joins TRBV11-2 and TRBJ2-1; weak D call: TRBD1 (6 bases). In germline, CDR1 is SGHAT, CDR2 FQNNGV. The CDR3 length is 15 residues. The ends were cut back, 5 bases at V and 1 base at J, with 12 bases in the middle. CDR3 loop: CASSPTGISYNEQFF. CDR3 coding DNA: TGTGCCAGCAGCCCCACAGGGATATCCTACAATGAGCAGTTCTTC.

V is TRBV4-2 and J is TRBJ2-3; either TRBD1 or TRBD2 may fit D (5 bases each). Trimming took 1 base from V and 7 from J, leaving 18 bases between them. There are 16 residues in the CDR3. Germline-derived CDR1 and CDR2 are LGHNA and YNFKEQ. DNA of the CDR3: TGTGCCAGCAGCCAAGTACTCGGGGCAGGGTTCAATACGCAGTATTTT. Protein product: CASSQVLGAGFNTQYF.

The chain uses TRBV3-1 (or the pseudogene TRBV3-2) and TRBJ2-5, with 13 bases matching TRBD2. The CDR3 consists of 17 residues. Germline CDR1 LGHDT, CDR2 YNNKEL (reference sequence). J gave up 5 bases and V 5 bases, and 11 bases lay outside the gene matches. CDR3 region: CASSEGTSGNIGETQYF. Written as DNA, the CDR3 is TGTGCCAGCAGCGAAGGGACTAGCGGGAATATAGGGGAGACCCAGTACTTC.

This clone turned up a few times. V gene TRBV6-4 combines with J gene TRBJ1-5; D is unresolved. This CDR3 has 16 residues. V was clipped by 8 bases and J by 5 bases, with 22 bases between them. Looked up from germline, CDR1 is MRHNA and CDR2 is SNTAGT. The CDR3 region is CASVGACRLGYQPQHF. The CDR3 DNA sequence: TGTGCCAGCGTGGGTGCGTGCAGGCTGGGATATCAGCCCCAGCATTTT.

The V call is TRBV18, the J call TRBJ1-2; D remains ambiguous. V was cut by 0 bases and J by 5 bases, with 7 bases left in between. This CDR3 spans 13 amino acids. Per germline, CDR1 KGHSH and CDR2 LQKENI. The CDR3 region has the DNA TGTGCCAGCTCACCACCGCAGGTTTATGGCTACACCTTC. Its protein is CASSPPQVYGYTF.